This T cell receptor beta chain was identified in a study of a mutant IDH1 vaccine in newly diagnosed glioma. Trimming took 8 bases from V and 3 from J, leaving 7 bases between them. Per the germline V gene, CDR1 is MNHNS and CDR2 is SASEGT. CDR3 length equals 11 residues. Regarding time point: week 23, last vaccination. Vaccination comprised doses that each held 300 ug of mutant IDH1 20-mer peptide, plus topical imiquimod. Repertoires were generated with immunoSEQ multiplex PCR, while TCRdb's copy carries only in-frame clones and drops some. The data hold roughly 74,000 clones, with 85% observed a single time. For this clone: As yet, its antigen is unknown.

The starting material was PBMCs, obtained from a glioma patient whose treatment included an IDH1 peptide vaccine. This receptor was taken from a woman between 45 and 60 years old with glioma. V gene TRBV6-1 combines with J gene TRBJ1-1, with unresolved D. The chain's CDR3 is CASGYDTEAFF. CDR3 coding DNA: TGTGCCAGCGGCTACGACACTGAAGCTTTCTTT.